This T cell receptor beta chain comes out of a study of blood T cells in healthy people across ages. This clonotype was detected ten times or more. CDR1 is KGHSH, CDR2 LQKENI, per germline. CDR3 length: 14 residues. The V and J ends lost 4 bases and 8 bases, in that order; junction bases with no gene match: 8. The use of a sample-barcoded 5' primer and a J-beta primer mix characterized a second PCR of about 7 to 12 cycles. TCRdb re-called the 5' RACE reads through MiXCR, storing one row per CDR3 protein. This sample has some 900,000 distinct CDR3 sequences; 29% occur once, and the top ten carry around a sixth.

The TCR comes from a woman older than 75 in good health. This chain links TRBV18 with TRBJ2-1, with TRBD2 identical over 7 bases. Sequenced: blood. The CDR3 DNA reads as TGTGCCAGCTCACAACTAGGACTAGGATATGAGCAGTTCTTC. It is translated as CASSQLGLGYEQFF. Full variable domain (rest looked up from reference TRBV18 and TRBJ2-1): NAGVMQNPRHLVRRRGQEARLRCSPMKGHSHVYWYRQLPEEGLKFMVYLQKENIIDESGMPKERFSAEFPKEGPSILRIQQVVRGDSAAYFCASSQLGLGYEQFFGPGTRLTVL.